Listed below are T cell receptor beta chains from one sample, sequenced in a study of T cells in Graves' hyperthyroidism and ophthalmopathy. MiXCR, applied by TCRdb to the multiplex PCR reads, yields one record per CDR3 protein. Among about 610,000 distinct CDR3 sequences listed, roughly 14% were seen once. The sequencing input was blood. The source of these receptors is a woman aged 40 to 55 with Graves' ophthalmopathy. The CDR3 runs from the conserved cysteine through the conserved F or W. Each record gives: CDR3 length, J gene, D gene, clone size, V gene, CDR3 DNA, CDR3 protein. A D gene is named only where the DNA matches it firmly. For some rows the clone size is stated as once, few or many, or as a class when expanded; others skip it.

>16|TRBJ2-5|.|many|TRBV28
TGTGCCAGCAGTCCGTTGGGAGGAAGGGACTCAGTGACCCAGTACTTC
CASSPLGGRDSVTQYF
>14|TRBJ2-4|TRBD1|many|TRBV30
TGTGCCTGGAGTGGGAACAGGGGGTCGAACATTCAGTACTTC
CAWSGNRGSNIQYF
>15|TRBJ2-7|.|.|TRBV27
TGTGCCAGCAGCCCTTCATTTGGCAGCTCCTACGAGCAGTACTTC
CASSPSFGSSYEQYF
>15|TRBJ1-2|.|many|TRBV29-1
TGCAGCGCCATAGGGGGAGAGGGACACGACTATGGCTACACCTTC
CSAIGGEGHDYGYTF
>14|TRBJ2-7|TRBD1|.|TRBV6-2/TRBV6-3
TGTGCCAGCAGGACGAGACAGGGACACTACGAGCAGTACTTC
CASRTRQGHYEQYF
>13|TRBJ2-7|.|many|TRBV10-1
TGCGCCAGCAGTCCAGGGGAGGGCTACGAGCAGTACTTC
CASSPGEGYEQYF
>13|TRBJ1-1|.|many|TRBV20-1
TGCAGTGCGTCCGGACAGTCGAACACTGAAGCTTTCTTT
CSASGQSNTEAFF
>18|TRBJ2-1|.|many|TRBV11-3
TGTGCCAGCAGCTTAGACTGGGACGGACTAAATCCTTACAATGAGCAGTTCTTC
CASSLDWDGLNPYNEQFF
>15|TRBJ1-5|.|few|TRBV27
TGTGCCAGCACCGCGAAAGGAATGGGCAATCAGCCCCAGCATTTT
CASTAKGMGNQPQHF
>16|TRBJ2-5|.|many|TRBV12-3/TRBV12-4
TGTGCCAGCAGTTTGTCCCGTGTTAGACCTAAAGAGACCCAGTACTTC
CASSLSRVRPKETQYF
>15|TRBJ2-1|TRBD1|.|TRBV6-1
TGTGCCAGCACCGACCGGGACAGGGGGGTTAATGAGCAGTTCTTC
CASTDRDRGVNEQFF
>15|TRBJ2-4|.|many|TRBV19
TGTGCCAGTAGTACGGGACGACAGGGCGGGAGCATTCAGTACTTC
CASSTGRQGGSIQYF
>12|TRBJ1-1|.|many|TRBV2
TGTGCCAGCAGCCAACGCAGGGGAGAAGCTTTCTTT
CASSQRRGEAFF